This T cell receptor (beta chain) derives from a study of CD8 T cells in Susac syndrome. Bulk CD8+ and CD4+ cells came from magnetic negative isolation; CD8+ TEMRA by FACS. The RNA, about 0.45 to 1 ug, was put through reverse transcription using random hexamers. An immunoSEQ multiplex PCR generated amplified TCR beta CDR3 products spanning 54 Vbeta and 13 Jbeta. TCRdb re-analysed the immunoSEQ multiplex PCR reads in MiXCR, keeping a single row per CDR3 protein. This sample has 110,000 or so distinct CDR3 sequences; 80% to 95% occur once, and the top ten carry 0.11% to 0.15%. The source of this sequence is a human donor in good health. Sequencing used CD4+ T cells from PBMCs.

CDR3 in DNA: TGCGCCAGCAGCCAATCTCGCCACAATGAGCAGTTCTTC. It is translated as CASSQSRHNEQFF. The gene calls are TRBV4-3 and TRBJ2-1; D not resolved. CDR1 is LGHNA and CDR2 is YSLEER in the germline V gene. V lost 2 bases and J 5 bases, leaving 7 bases between the germline ends. The CDR3 runs 13 residues.